A single sample gave rise to the 32 T cell receptor beta chains below, sequenced in a study of cytomegalovirus exposure and HLA in healthy donors. The PCR made use of 60 Vbeta and 13 Jbeta primers. Profiled with immunoSEQ multiplex PCR; TCRdb holds only in-frame clones, not every one. The sample has about 190,000 clones; roughly 76% are singletons. Sequencing was performed on PBMCs. These receptors came from a man in his forties in good health and CMV-seropositive.

The rearrangement links TRBV5-1 to TRBJ2-7; unclear D gene. Trimming took off 1 base at V and 7 bases at J, with 21 bases between the two ends. The germline gives CDR1 SGHRS, CDR2 YFSETQ. The length of the CDR3 is 16 residues. The CDR3 here is CASSLPGPKSATEQYF. The CDR3 DNA reads TGCGCCAGCAGCTTGCCGGGTCCCAAAAGCGCTACGGAGCAGTACTTC.

V usage is TRBV5-1 and J usage is TRBJ1-2; 7 positions agree with TRBD1. Germline V gene lookup returns CDR1 SGHRS and CDR2 YFSETQ. Unmatched junction bases numbered 14, after V lost 3 bases and J lost 9 bases. CDR3 length: 15 amino acids. This CDR3 reads CASSSPGTASASYTF. The CDR3, as DNA: TGCGCCAGCAGCTCACCCGGGACAGCTTCCGCCAGCTACACCTTC.

The chain links TRBV4-1 to TRBJ2-1; tentatively, D is TRBD2 (5 bases). With 9 bases removed from V and 6 bases from J, the gap between germline ends came to 15 bases. CDR1 and CDR2 (germline): MGHRA, YSYEKL. CDR3 size: 13 residues. This CDR3 is CASRRVGSNEQFF. CDR3 in DNA: TGCGCCAGTCGAAGGGTAGGGAGCAATGAGCAGTTCTTC.

The rearrangement uses TRBV19 and TRBJ2-1; D is perhaps TRBD1 (5 bases). The CDR3 consists of 16 residues. Trimming pared 4 bases from V and 4 bases from J, leaving 17 bases between. Germline loops: CDR1 LNHDA, CDR2 SQIVND (reference sequence). The CDR3 is CASSRGVTFPYNEQFF. The CDR3 DNA sequence: TGTGCCAGTAGTAGGGGCGTGACATTCCCTTACAATGAGCAGTTCTTC.

This chain connects TRBV15 to TRBJ1-2; D is unresolved. The CDR3 extends over 14 amino acids. The germline gives CDR1 LNHNV, CDR2 YYDKDF (reference sequence). The V end was cut by 0 bases, the J end by 8 bases, with 13 bases between. As DNA, the CDR3 is TGTGCCACCAGCAGAGATATCCAATCGCGGGGCTACACCTTC. Its protein is CATSRDIQSRGYTF.

The chain is built from TRBV2 and TRBJ2-1; D remains ambiguous. The CDR3 extends over 13 amino acids. Germline-derived CDR1 and CDR2 are SNHLY and FYNNEI. V shed 7 bases and J shed 3 bases, with 10 bases lying between them. The CDR3 loop reads CASKGPSYNEQFF. CDR3 in DNA: TGTGCCAGCAAAGGTCCTAGCTACAATGAGCAGTTCTTC.

This clone was detected once. This rearrangement joins TRBV7-2 to TRBJ1-1, with D unclear. From germline, CDR1 is SGHTA and CDR2 FQGNSA. The CDR3 sequence is 15 residues long. V lost 5 bases, J lost 7 bases, and 20 bases lay in between. CDR3: CASSTVASVMGEAFF. CDR3 nucleotide sequence: TGTGCCAGCAGCACGGTGGCGAGCGTTATGGGTGAAGCTTTCTTT.

This clone was counted between two and nine times. The chain employs TRBV4-2 and TRBJ1-5; tentatively, D is TRBD1 (5 bases). The CDR3 runs 14 residues. The germline V gene has CDR1 LGHNA and CDR2 YNFKEQ. V lost 1 base and J lost 6, with 10 bases in between. CDR3 region: CASSQAGGIQPQHF. The CDR3 DNA sequence: TGTGCCAGCAGCCAAGCGGGGGGGATTCAGCCCCAGCATTTT.

CDR3 DNA sequence: TGTGCCAGCAGTGATGAAGCTAGCGGGGGCCGGGGGATTAACGAGCAGTACTTC. Protein product: CASSDEASGGRGINEQYF. The V gene is TRBV6-1, the J gene TRBJ2-7; 10 bases line up with TRBD2. This CDR3 has 18 residues. In germline, CDR1 is MNHNS, CDR2 SASEGT. Trimming cost V 3 bases and J 5 bases; bases outside gene matches: 16.

In nucleotides, the CDR3 is TGCGCCAGCAGCAATAACCCTGGACAGGGGGTCACAGATACGCAGTATTTT. Translated: CASSNNPGQGVTDTQYF. The V call is TRBV5-1, the J call TRBJ2-3; 10 bases fit TRBD1. This CDR3 is 17 amino acids long. V shed 4 bases, J shed 2 bases, and the junction held 10 bases outside the gene matches. Germline CDR1 is SGHRS and CDR2 is YFSETQ. The whole variable domain, remainder taken from reference TRBV5-1 and TRBJ2-3, is KAGVTQTPRYLIKTRGQQVTLSCSPISGHRSVSWYQQTPGQGLQFLFEYFSETQRNKGNFPGRFSGRQFSNSRSEMNVSTLELGDSALYLCASSNNPGQGVTDTQYFGPGTRLTVL.

This rearrangement joins TRBV19 to TRBJ2-5; TRBD1 matches 9 bases. This CDR3 comprises 16 residues. Trimming removed 5 bases from V and 2 bases from J; junction bases left unmatched: 9. In germline, CDR1 is LNHDA, CDR2 SQIVND (reference sequence). The CDR3 DNA follows: TGTGCCAGTAGTCCAGGGACAGGGCGGGGACAAGAGACCCAGTACTTC. As protein: CASSPGTGRGQETQYF.

CDR3 sequence (DNA): TGTGCCAGCAGTCGGGAAGCGGGGGGGCGGGGAGATACGCAGTATTTT. It is translated as CASSREAGGRGDTQYF. J is TRBJ2-3 and V is TRBV6-6; 10 bases map to TRBD2. This CDR3 is 16 amino acids long. The J segment lost 5 bases and the V segment lost 5 bases, leaving 10 bases of the junction unmatched. The germline gives CDR1 MNHNY, CDR2 SVGAGI (reference sequence).

This clone was observed once. The chain recombines TRBV9 with TRBJ2-3, with 8 positions matching TRBD2. V dropped 3 bases and J dropped 5; count of bases not matched to a gene: 11. There are 16 residues in the CDR3. CDR1 is SGDLS, CDR2 YYNGEE, per germline. CDR3 nucleotides: TGTGCCAGCAGCGAGGGGGGCGGGACTAGTGGAGATACGCAGTATTTT. Its protein is CASSEGGGTSGDTQYF.

The chain has TRBV11-2 and TRBJ2-2; a possible D gene is TRBD2 (5 bases). Germline V gene data show CDR1 as SGHAT and CDR2 as FQNNGV. The CDR3 has 14 amino acids. Trimming pared 5 bases from V and 5 bases from J, leaving 12 bases between. As DNA, the CDR3 is TGTGCCAGCAGCCCCGAGGGCTTTACCGGGGAGCTGTTTTTT. Its translation: CASSPEGFTGELFF.

J is TRBJ2-1 and V is TRBV10-3; 13 nucleotides line up with TRBD2. The CDR3 sequence is 17 residues long. Germline loops: CDR1 ENHRY, CDR2 SYGVKD. Trimming removed 0 bases from V and 5 bases from J; junction bases left unmatched: 4. The CDR3 DNA reads TGTGCCATCAGTGAGTCGAGGACTAGCGGGGGTGACAATGAGCAGTTCTTC. Residues: CAISESRTSGGDNEQFF.

The genes are TRBV5-6 and TRBJ2-2; no firm D call. There are 14 residues in the CDR3. Germline V CDR1 and CDR2: SGHDT, YYEEEE. Deletions cut 1 base from V and 1 base from J, with 5 bases between. CDR3 sequence reads: CASSLYGNTGELFF. The CDR3, as DNA: TGTGCCAGCAGCTTGTACGGGAACACCGGGGAGCTGTTTTTT.

The genes are TRBV23-1 and TRBJ2-5; the D is unclear. TRBV23-1 is an ORF, with its function uncertain. CDR3 length equals 12 residues. V was cut by 3 bases and J by 5 bases, with 7 bases left in between. CDR3 in DNA: TGCGCCAGCAGTCATCTTTCGGAGACCCAGTACTTC. Its protein product is CASSHLSETQYF.

The rearrangement uses TRBV10-2 and TRBJ1-2; D gene ambiguous. The CDR3 sequence is 14 residues long. V gave up 7 bases and J gave up 8 bases, with 20 bases separating them. Germline V CDR1 and CDR2: WSHSY, SAAADI. CDR3 nucleotides: TGCGCCAGCACCTTTCGGTCTGAGGCGCGGGGCTACACCTTC. This sequence encodes CASTFRSEARGYTF.

This sequence joins TRBV6-5 and TRBJ2-7; 11 positions agree with TRBD2. From germline, CDR1 is MNHEY and CDR2 SVGAGI. V was clipped by 6 bases and J by 1 base; unmatched bases: 5. The CDR3 is 15 amino acids. The CDR3 is CASSRTSGGSYEQYF. The CDR3 DNA reads TGTGCCAGCAGCCGAACTAGCGGGGGATCCTACGAGCAGTACTTC.

This clone has more than one count but fewer than ten. The chain recombines TRBV6-1 with TRBJ2-6, with unresolved D. CDR3 length equals 15 residues. Trimming took 8 bases from V and 0 from J, leaving 11 bases between them. Germline V CDR1 and CDR2: MNHNS, SASEGT. The CDR3 sequence: CASWPGRSGANVLTF. As DNA, the CDR3 is TGTGCCAGCTGGCCGGGTCGCTCTGGGGCCAACGTCCTGACTTTC.

The chain is built from TRBV11-1 and TRBJ1-1; D possibly corresponds to TRBD1 (5 bases). The V end was cut by 1 base, the J end by 4 bases, with 10 bases between. The germline gives CDR1 SGHAT, CDR2 FQDESV (reference sequence). The CDR3 is made up of 14 amino acids. The CDR3 protein is CASSLVTGGTEAFF. In nucleotides, the CDR3 is TGTGCCAGCAGCTTAGTCACGGGGGGCACTGAAGCTTTCTTT.

V is TRBV15 and J is TRBJ2-3; 11 nucleotides line up with TRBD2. The CDR3 sequence is 15 residues long. Germline lookup yields CDR1 LNHNV and CDR2 YYDKDF (reference sequence). After removal of 3 bases from V and 3 bases from J, the junction contained 2 bases not matched to a gene. The CDR3 is CATSSSGGATDTQYF. The CDR3 nucleotides are TGTGCCACCAGCAGTAGCGGGGGGGCAACAGATACGCAGTATTTT.

This chain links TRBV28 with TRBJ1-2; 8 nucleotides match TRBD1. The germline CDR1 and CDR2 sequences are MDHEN and SYDVKM. The CDR3 loop spans 13 amino acids. The V and J ends lost 7 bases and 8 bases, in that order; junction bases with no gene match: 9. The CDR3 is CASTFQGARGYTF. CDR3 nucleotides: TGTGCCAGCACGTTTCAGGGGGCGAGGGGCTACACCTTC.

V and J are TRBV5-1 and TRBJ1-1; unclear D gene. V lost 0 bases, J lost 1 base, and 7 bases lay in between. The germline V gene has CDR1 SGHRS and CDR2 YFSETQ. CDR3 length equals 14 residues. The CDR3 region has the DNA TGCGCCAGCAGCTTGGACGGTCAGAACACTGAAGCTTTCTTT. This translates into CASSLDGQNTEAFF.

The gene calls are TRBV7-2 and TRBJ2-3, with 9 bases lining up with TRBD2. The germline V gene has CDR1 SGHTA and CDR2 FQGNSA. The CDR3 loop spans 14 amino acids. The ends lost 5 bases at V and 1 base at J; junction bases unmatched: 1. CDR3 nucleotide sequence: TGTGCCAGCAGCCGCGGGGGGGGCACAGATACGCAGTATTTT. It yields the protein CASSRGGGTDTQYF.

V is TRBV19 and J is TRBJ2-2; perhaps TRBD1 as D (6 bases). CDR1 and CDR2 from the germline V gene are LNHDA and SQIVND (reference sequence). The CDR3 totals 17 residues. The germline V and J ends were trimmed by 6 bases and 1 base, with 18 bases remaining between them. This CDR3 is CASRPPVGARNTGELFF. The CDR3, as DNA: TGTGCCAGTAGACCCCCTGTGGGGGCTCGGAACACCGGGGAGCTGTTTTTT. Supplemented by reference TRBV19 and TRBJ2-2, the full variable domain reads DGGITQSPKYLFRKEGQNVTLSCEQNLNHDAMYWYRQDPGQGLRLIYYSQIVNDFQKGDIAEGYSVSREKKESFPLTVTSAQKNPTAFYLCASRPPVGARNTGELFFGEGSRLTVL.

This chain links TRBV10-3 with TRBJ2-5; D remains ambiguous. V was shortened by 2 bases and J by 4 bases, with 11 bases between the two germline ends. Germline CDR1 ENHRY, CDR2 SYGVKD. This CDR3 has 14 residues. The chain's CDR3 is CAISESQAGETQYF. The CDR3 DNA reads as TGTGCCATCAGTGAGAGTCAGGCTGGAGAGACCCAGTACTTC.

V gene TRBV27 combines with J gene TRBJ1-2; perhaps TRBD1 as D (6 bases). V lost 2 bases and J lost 8, with 24 bases in between. Germline CDR1 reads MNHEY; CDR2 reads SMNVEV (reference sequence). This CDR3 has 17 amino acids. The CDR3 spells CASSLLSFRDNHGGYTF. The CDR3 DNA is TGTGCCAGCAGTTTACTATCCTTCCGGGACAACCACGGGGGCTACACCTTC.

This clone was seen only a few times. This chain joins TRBV2 and TRBJ2-1, with TRBD2 matching over 8 bases. The ends lost 6 bases at V and 6 bases at J; junction bases unmatched: 4. Germline V gene sequence: CDR1 SNHLY, CDR2 FYNNEI. This CDR3 is 13 amino acids long. CDR3 DNA: TGTGCCAGCAGAAGCGGGGGACCCAATGAGCAGTTCTTC. Its translation is CASRSGGPNEQFF.

The V and J genes are TRBV18 and TRBJ1-2; D unclear. The CDR3 length is 13 residues. The germline gives CDR1 KGHSH, CDR2 LQKENI. The V and J ends lost 5 bases and 7 bases respectively, with 14 bases between them. The CDR3 here is CASSTRAASGYTF. CDR3 in DNA: TGTGCCAGCTCAACACGGGCCGCCTCTGGCTACACCTTC.

The chain has TRBV30 and TRBJ1-6; D unresolved. The CDR3 runs 15 residues. The ends were cut back, 4 bases at V and 9 bases at J, with 19 bases in the middle. Germline CDR1 reads GTSNPN; CDR2 reads SVGIG (reference sequence). CDR3 sequence: CAWTFKVARGSPLHF. The CDR3 DNA sequence: TGTGCCTGGACGTTCAAGGTAGCCCGGGGTTCACCCCTCCACTTT. The complete variable domain, with remaining parts taken from reference TRBV30 and TRBJ1-6, reads SQTIHQWPATLVQPVGSPLSLECTVEGTSNPNLYWYRQAAGRGLQLLFYSVGIGQISSEVPQNLSASRPQDRQFILSSKKLLLSDSGFYLCAWTFKVARGSPLHFGNGTRLTVT.

This clone is a singleton in its sample. The V call is TRBV27, the J call TRBJ2-2; 9 nucleotides match TRBD2. The CDR3 runs to 17 residues. V was pared by 2 bases and J by 2 bases, with 6 bases of the junction left unmatched. The germline gives CDR1 MNHEY, CDR2 SMNVEV (reference sequence). The CDR3 DNA reads as TGTGCCAGCAGTTTACGCCTAGCGGGGACTAACACCGGGGAGCTGTTTTTT. Its protein is CASSLRLAGTNTGELFF.